In this sample, the clone carrying this T cell receptor (beta chain) turned up a few times. Its target is not known. These data originate in a study of cytomegalovirus exposure and HLA in healthy donors. Study findings and constraints: What TCR beta sequences reportedly achieved was accurate prediction of HLA-A and HLA-B alleles in most subjects. TCR beta chain V- and J-gene trimming was linked, in a later analysis, to a missense variant in DCLRE1C. Researchers catalogued roughly 170 TCR beta chains as cytomegalovirus-associated.

The CDR3 has 19 amino acids. J gave up 0 bases and V 2 bases, and 12 bases lay outside the gene matches. In the PCR, 60 Vbeta and 13 Jbeta primers were used. Clones were sequenced by immunoSEQ multiplex PCR, and TCRdb holds only the in-frame ones, with some missing. The sample lists roughly 200,000 clones, 70% to 80% occurring once. The sequencing input was PBMCs. The clonotype comes from a woman aged 30 to 39 in good health and CMV-seropositive. The rearrangement joins TRBV23-1 to TRBJ2-7; 11 positions match TRBD2. TRBV23-1 is filed as an ORF, its function uncertain. The CDR3 DNA reads TGCGCCAGCAGTCAAGCCCCCCTAGCGGGAGGCCCCCCCTCCTACGAGCAGTACTTC. The encoded protein is CASSQAPLAGGPPSYEQYF.